A single sample gave rise to the 16 T cell receptor beta chains below, sequenced in a study of T-cell reconstitution after alpha-beta-depleted transplantation in children. Unique molecular identifiers tagged the TCRbeta library. MiXCR, applied by TCRdb to the PCR reads, yields one record per CDR3 protein. The repertoire holds about 200,000 distinct CDR3 sequences, approximately 6.9% seen once, with just over 5.5% in the top ten. The starting material was PBMCs, obtained before TCRalphabeta/CD19-depleted stem cell transplant. These receptors were collected from a boy between 2 and 10 years old with acute lymphoblastic leukemia, due to receive a stem cell transplant.

This clonotype was found many times. The rearrangement uses TRBV10-3 and TRBJ2-2; 10 bases line up with TRBD2. CDR1 is ENHRY and CDR2 is SYGVKD in the germline V gene. Unmatched junction bases numbered 18, after V lost 11 bases and J lost 3 bases. The CDR3 consists of 18 residues. DNA of the CDR3: TGTGCCGCCGGGGGAGCGGCTAGCGGGAGCAGGGACACCGGGGAGCTGTTTTTT. Protein product: CAAGGAASGSRDTGELFF.

This clonotype showed up many times. Written as DNA, the CDR3 is TGTGCCAGCAGCCCATCCCGAGGACTAGCGGGAGAGACCCAGTACTTC. It codes for CASSPSRGLAGETQYF. This rearrangement joins TRBV7-2 to TRBJ2-5, with 11 bases that match TRBD2. The ends lost 5 bases at V and 4 bases at J; junction bases unmatched: 9. This CDR3 spans 16 amino acids. Per germline, CDR1 SGHTA and CDR2 FQGNSA.

V gene TRBV7-2 combines with J gene TRBJ2-5; D remains ambiguous. Trimming took 3 bases from V and 2 from J, leaving 16 bases between them. Germline V lookup: CDR1 SGHTA, CDR2 FQGNSA. This CDR3 spans 16 amino acids. The CDR3 here is CASSFVLGKRQETQYF. In DNA, the CDR3 is TGTGCCAGCAGCTTCGTTCTCGGCAAGAGACAAGAGACCCAGTACTTC. Full variable domain (rest looked up from reference TRBV7-2 and TRBJ2-5): GAGVSQSPSNKVTEKGKDVELRCDPISGHTALYWYRQSLGQGLEFLIYFQGNSAPDKSGLPSDRFSAERTGGSVSTLTIQRTQQEDSAVYLCASSFVLGKRQETQYFGPGTRLLVL.

In its sample, this clonotype was seen many times. The V call is TRBV14, the J call TRBJ2-7, with 10 bases matching TRBD2. Germline V lookup: CDR1 SGHDN, CDR2 FVKESK. V dropped 4 bases and J dropped 6; count of bases not matched to a gene: 9. CDR3 length: 15 amino acids. The CDR3 reads CASSPGPSGSREQYF. CDR3 nucleotide sequence: TGTGCCAGCAGCCCCGGTCCTAGCGGGAGCCGCGAGCAGTACTTC. The whole variable domain, filled in from reference TRBV14 and TRBJ2-7, reads EAGVTQFPSHSVIEKGQTVTLRCDPISGHDNLYWYRRVMGKEIKFLLHFVKESKQDESGMPNNRFLAERTGGTYSTLKVQPAELEDSGVYFCASSPGPSGSREQYFGPGTRLTVT.

This clonotype was detected ten times or more. The chain uses TRBV5-1 and TRBJ2-7, with 10 bases lining up with TRBD1. With V trimmed by 7 bases and J by 3 bases, 13 bases remained unmatched. The germline V gene encodes CDR1 SGHRS and CDR2 YFSETQ. The CDR3 consists of 16 residues. This CDR3 reads CASCRGQGLEDYEQYF. CDR3 DNA sequence: TGCGCCAGCTGCAGGGGACAGGGGCTGGAGGACTACGAGCAGTACTTC.

This clonotype was counted at least ten times. V gene TRBV28 combines with J gene TRBJ1-2; D is unresolved. The germline V and J ends were trimmed by 9 bases and 2 bases, with 7 bases remaining between them. The CDR3 is 11 residues long. Germline assignment: CDR1 MDHEN and CDR2 SYDVKM. In nucleotides, the CDR3 is TGTGCCAGTCATCAAAACTATGGCTACACCTTC. Translation: CASHQNYGYTF.

This clonotype appeared many times. The chain recombines TRBV7-2 with TRBJ2-1; D unresolved. Trimming cost V 5 bases and J 5 bases, with 19 bases left between them. This CDR3 is 16 amino acids long. CDR1 and CDR2 (germline): SGHTA, FQGNSA. CDR3 sequence (DNA): TGTGCCAGCAGCCCCGACGTGGTAGTCCGGGACAATGAGCAGTTCTTC. Translation: CASSPDVVVRDNEQFF. Full variable domain (outside the CDR3, taken from reference TRBV7-2 and TRBJ2-1): GAGVSQSPSNKVTEKGKDVELRCDPISGHTALYWYRQSLGQGLEFLIYFQGNSAPDKSGLPSDRFSAERTGGSVSTLTIQRTQQEDSAVYLCASSPDVVVRDNEQFFGPGTRLTVL.

This chain links TRBV28 with TRBJ2-5; the D gene is possibly TRBD1 (6 bases). The V gene lost 5 bases and the J gene lost 3 bases, with 16 bases spanning the gap. The CDR3 length is 15 residues. CDR1 and CDR2 from the germline V gene are MDHEN and SYDVKM. The DNA of the CDR3 is TGTGCCAGCAGTCCACCCCAGGGGTCGGAAGAGACCCAGTACTTC. Translating gives CASSPPQGSEETQYF. The variable domain in full, with the rest retrieved from reference TRBV28 and TRBJ2-5, is DVKVTQSSRYLVKRTGEKVFLECVQDMDHENMFWYRQDPGLGLRLIYFSYDVKMKEKGDIPEGYSVSREKKERFSLILESASTNQTSMYLCASSPPQGSEETQYFGPGTRLLVL.

This clonotype was seen many times. The V call is TRBV5-1, the J call TRBJ1-1, with 7 bases fitting TRBD1. The CDR3 has 15 residues. After removal of 1 base from V and 4 bases from J, the junction contained 7 bases not matched to a gene. Per germline, CDR1 SGHRS and CDR2 YFSETQ. CDR3 nucleotide sequence: TGCGCCAGCAGCTTGATGGGAGGGGGCCCCACTGAAGCTTTCTTT. Translation: CASSLMGGGPTEAFF.

There are a few counts of this clonotype. The V and J genes are TRBV28 and TRBJ2-7; 11 positions agree with TRBD1. Germline CDR1 reads MDHEN; CDR2 reads SYDVKM. V dropped 3 bases and J dropped 2; count of bases not matched to a gene: 3. The CDR3 is made up of 15 amino acids. The CDR3 is CASSFSGQGAYEQYF. CDR3 nucleotide sequence: TGTGCCAGCAGTTTTTCGGGACAGGGGGCCTACGAGCAGTACTTC.

The rearrangement uses TRBV3-1 and TRBJ2-7; no firm D call. This CDR3 region has 14 residues. Germline loops: CDR1 LGHDT, CDR2 YNNKEL (reference sequence). V gave up 1 base and J gave up 2 bases, with 9 bases separating them. In DNA, the CDR3 is TGTGCCAGCAGCCAAGGAAAGGGCACCTACGAGCAGTACTTC. Its protein is CASSQGKGTYEQYF.

This clonotype occurred many times. The J gene is TRBJ2-2, the V gene TRBV6-4, with D perhaps matching TRBD2 (7 bases). V shed 6 bases and J shed 3 bases, with 20 bases lying between them. This CDR3 comprises 17 residues. Germline V gene data show CDR1 as MRHNA and CDR2 as SNTAGT. The CDR3 bases are TGTGCCAGCAGCCGAGGGGGACCTAGCGGATACACCGGGGAGCTGTTTTTT. Translation: CASSRGGPSGYTGELFF.

The table lists this clonotype with many counts. The V gene is TRBV11-2, the J gene TRBJ2-5; 9 nucleotides line up with TRBD2. The V gene end was trimmed by 8 bases and the J gene end by 5 bases; junction bases not matched to a gene: 6. The CDR3 runs to 13 residues. From germline, CDR1 is SGHAT and CDR2 FQNNGV. The CDR3 DNA reads as TGTGCCAGCGCCCTGACTAGCGGCGAGACCCAGTACTTC. Protein: CASALTSGETQYF.

In this sample, this clonotype turned up many times. V usage is TRBV9 and J usage is TRBJ1-3; 8 bases agree with TRBD1. Germline CDR1 and CDR2: SGDLS and YYNGEE. The length of the CDR3 is 15 residues. With V trimmed by 4 bases and J by 2 bases, 5 bases remained unmatched. CDR3 loop: CASSSGDRPGNTIYF. In DNA, the CDR3 is TGTGCCAGCAGCTCCGGGGACAGGCCTGGAAACACCATATATTTT.

This clonotype has just a few counts. The rearrangement uses TRBV20-1 and TRBJ2-7, with D perhaps TRBD2 (5 bases). The V gene's germline CDR1 is DFQATT and CDR2 SNEGSKA (reference sequence). The V and J ends lost 0 bases and 2 bases respectively, with 14 bases between them. This CDR3 region has 15 residues. The CDR3 is CSARDRGSRPYEQYF. CDR3 coding DNA: TGCAGTGCTAGAGATCGGGGTAGCAGGCCCTACGAGCAGTACTTC.

This clonotype has just a few counts. The chain couples TRBV5-1 to TRBJ2-3, with TRBD2 matching over 10 bases. The J segment lost 5 bases and the V segment lost 4 bases, leaving 7 bases of the junction unmatched. This CDR3 contains 15 residues. CDR1 and CDR2 (germline): SGHRS, YFSETQ. The CDR3 spells CASSPAQRGGDTQYF. CDR3 sequence (DNA): TGCGCCAGCAGCCCGGCCCAGCGGGGGGGAGATACGCAGTATTTT.